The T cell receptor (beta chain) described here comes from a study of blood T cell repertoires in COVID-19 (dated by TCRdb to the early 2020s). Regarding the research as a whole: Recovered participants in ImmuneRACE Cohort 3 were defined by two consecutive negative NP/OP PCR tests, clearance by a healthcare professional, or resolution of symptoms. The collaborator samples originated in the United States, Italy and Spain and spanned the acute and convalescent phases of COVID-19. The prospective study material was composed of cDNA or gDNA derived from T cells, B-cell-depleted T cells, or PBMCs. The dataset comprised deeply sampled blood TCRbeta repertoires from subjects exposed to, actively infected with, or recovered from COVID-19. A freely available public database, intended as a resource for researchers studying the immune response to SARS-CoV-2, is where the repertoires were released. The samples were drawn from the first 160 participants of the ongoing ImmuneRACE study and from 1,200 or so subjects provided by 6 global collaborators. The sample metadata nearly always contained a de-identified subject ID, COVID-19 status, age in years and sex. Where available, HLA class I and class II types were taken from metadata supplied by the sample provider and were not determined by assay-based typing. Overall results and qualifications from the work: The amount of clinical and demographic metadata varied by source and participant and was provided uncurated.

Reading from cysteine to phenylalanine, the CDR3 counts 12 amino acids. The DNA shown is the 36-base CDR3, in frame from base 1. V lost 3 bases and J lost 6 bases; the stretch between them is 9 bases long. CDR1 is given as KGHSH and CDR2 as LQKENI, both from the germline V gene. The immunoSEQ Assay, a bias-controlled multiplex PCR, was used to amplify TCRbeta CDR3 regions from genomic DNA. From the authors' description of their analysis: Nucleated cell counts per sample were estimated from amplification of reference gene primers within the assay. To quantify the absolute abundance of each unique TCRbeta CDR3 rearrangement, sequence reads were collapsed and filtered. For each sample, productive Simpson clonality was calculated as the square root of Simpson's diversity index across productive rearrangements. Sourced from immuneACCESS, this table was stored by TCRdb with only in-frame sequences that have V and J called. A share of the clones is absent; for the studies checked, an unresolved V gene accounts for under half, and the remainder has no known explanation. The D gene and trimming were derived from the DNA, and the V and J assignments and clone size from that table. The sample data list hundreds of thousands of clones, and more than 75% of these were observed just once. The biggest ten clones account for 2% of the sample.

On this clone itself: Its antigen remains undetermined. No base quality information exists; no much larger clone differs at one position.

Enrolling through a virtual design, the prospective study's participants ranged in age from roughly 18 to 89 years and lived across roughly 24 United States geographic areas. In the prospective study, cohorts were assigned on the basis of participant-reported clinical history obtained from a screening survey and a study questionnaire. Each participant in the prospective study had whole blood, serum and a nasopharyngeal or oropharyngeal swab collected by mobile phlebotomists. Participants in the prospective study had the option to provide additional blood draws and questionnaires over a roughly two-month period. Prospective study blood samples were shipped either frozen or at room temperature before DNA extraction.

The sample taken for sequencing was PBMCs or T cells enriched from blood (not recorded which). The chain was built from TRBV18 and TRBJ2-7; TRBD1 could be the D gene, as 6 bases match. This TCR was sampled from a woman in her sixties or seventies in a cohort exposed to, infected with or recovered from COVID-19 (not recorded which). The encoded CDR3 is CASSPTGTEQYF. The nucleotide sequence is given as TGTGCCAGCTCACCGACAGGAACCGAGCAGTACTTC.